This is a list of T cell receptor beta chains from one sample in a study of regulatory and conventional T cells in RAG deficiency. The data were produced by immunoSEQ multiplex PCR, yet TCRdb's version contains in-frame clones alone and is incomplete. The data show under 45,000 clones, 75% to 80% seen once. Separately, the same data were catalogued under a study of regulatory T cells.

The sample taken for sequencing was CD4+ effector T cells sorted from blood. The source is a human donor in good health. CDR3s include the opening cysteine and the closing phenylalanine or tryptophan. D genes are given only for firm matches. The size entry is marked missing in some rows and otherwise reads once, few, many or a size class.

abundance	v_gene	d_gene	j_gene	CDR3nt	CDR3aa
.	TRBV6-5	TRBD1	TRBJ1-3	TGTGCCAGCAGTTACGATCGACAGGGTTTTGGAAACACCATATATTTT	CASSYDRQGFGNTIYF
.	TRBV18	TRBD1	TRBJ1-1	TGTGCCAGCTCGCCTGACAGGGCGGGTCACACTGAAGCTTTCTTT	CASSPDRAGHTEAFF
.	TRBV2	.	TRBJ2-5	TGTGCCAGCAGTAGGTGGCAAGAGACCCAGTACTTC	CASSRWQETQYF
.	TRBV19	TRBD1	TRBJ2-5	TGTGCCAGTAGGAGACAGGGGGCGGGCCAAGAGACCCAGTACTTC	CASRRQGAGQETQYF
few	TRBV7-2	.	TRBJ2-1	TGTGCCAGCAGCTTCCAGCTAGTTGAGCAGTTCTTC	CASSFQLVEQFF
.	TRBV6-5	.	TRBJ1-1	TGTGCCAGCAGTTACTCCGGGGTCAGCACTGAAGCTTTCTTT	CASSYSGVSTEAFF
.	TRBV7-2	.	TRBJ1-4	TGTGCCAGCAGGCTCGCCGGGACGATTAATGAAAAACTGTTTTTT	CASRLAGTINEKLFF
.	TRBV27	TRBD1	TRBJ2-2	TGTGCCAGCCGCAACGGACAGGGCCGGGTCGGGGAGCTGTTTTTT	CASRNGQGRVGELFF
.	TRBV28	.	TRBJ2-1	TGTGCCAGCAGTTTACCCGGGATTCGGGCCGCCAATGAGCAGTTCTTC	CASSLPGIRAANEQFF
.	TRBV6-6	.	TRBJ2-7	TGTGCCAGCAGTTACTTTGGGGGCAGCTTCTCCGAGCAGTACTTC	CASSYFGGSFSEQYF
.	TRBV30	.	TRBJ1-2	TGTGCCTGGAGGGGGGGCTGGCTAGGAGGCTACACCTTC	CAWRGGWLGGYTF
.	TRBV6-1	.	TRBJ2-5	TGTGCCAGCAGTGTAAATCAGGGGGGCGGGCTAGGTGAGACCCAGTACTTC	CASSVNQGGGLGETQYF
.	TRBV6-4	.	TRBJ2-2	TGTGCCAGCAAGCGGACATCGAACACCGGGGAGCTGTTTTTT	CASKRTSNTGELFF
.	TRBV28	.	TRBJ1-1	TGTGCCAGCAGCTATCCCCAGGGGAGGTACACTGAAGCTTTCTTT	CASSYPQGRYTEAFF
.	TRBV5-5	.	TRBJ1-2	TGTGCCAGCAGCTATTACCAGGGGATTGGCTACACCTTC	CASSYYQGIGYTF
.	TRBV30	TRBD2	TRBJ2-7	TGTGCCTGGCGGGGTGGGGCGGGGGTAGCGTGGGAGCAGTACTTC	CAWRGGAGVAWEQYF
.	TRBV7-3	.	TRBJ2-3	TGTGCCAGCAGCCCCGGGACTGGCACAGATACGCAGTATTTT	CASSPGTGTDTQYF
few	TRBV5-1	TRBD2	TRBJ2-7	TGCGCCAGCAGCTTGGCATCGGGGGGCTCCTACGAGCAGTACTTC	CASSLASGGSYEQYF
.	TRBV19	TRBD2	TRBJ2-1	TGTGCCACTACGACTAGCGGGGTTTTCAATGAGCAGTTCTTC	CATTTSGVFNEQFF
.	TRBV6-4	.	TRBJ2-2	TGTGCCAGCAGCCCAACAGGGTCCCTGAACACCGGGGAGCTGTTTTTT	CASSPTGSLNTGELFF
.	TRBV30	.	TRBJ1-6	TGTGCCTGGAGTGGCCAGCGCAGTCCCCTCCACTTT	CAWSGQRSPLHF
once	TRBV2	.	TRBJ2-7	TGTGCCAGCAGTGAAGGACCGCGTGAGCAGTACTTC	CASSEGPREQYF
.	TRBV7-2	TRBD2	TRBJ2-7	TGTGCCAGCAGCTTAATCCGGACTAGCGGGGGTCCAGCCTACGAGCAGTACTTC	CASSLIRTSGGPAYEQYF
.	TRBV19	TRBD1	TRBJ2-7	TGTGCCAGTAACACGACAGGGTTGAGGTACGAGCAGTACTTC	CASNTTGLRYEQYF
.	TRBV5-1	.	TRBJ2-3	TGCGCCAGCAGCTTGGGACACGAAATTACTAGCACAGATACGCAGTATTTT	CASSLGHEITSTDTQYF
few	TRBV2	.	TRBJ1-6	TGTGCCAGCGGACAAGGCTCGACCCTCCACTTT	CASGQGSTLHF
few	TRBV30	.	TRBJ1-5	TGTGCCTGGAGTGGGGGGTTTGGCCAGCCCCAGCATTTT	CAWSGGFGQPQHF
.	TRBV6-1	.	TRBJ1-1	TGTGCCAGCGCCACCGACAGAATGAACACTGAAGCTTTCTTT	CASATDRMNTEAFF
few	TRBV7-2	.	TRBJ1-6	TGTGCCAGCAGCTTAGAGCCTAATTCACCCCTCCACTTT	CASSLEPNSPLHF
.	TRBV5-4	TRBD1	TRBJ1-2	TGTGCCAGCTCAGAGGGACAGAGCTATGGCTACACCTTC	CASSEGQSYGYTF
once	TRBV7-3	.	TRBJ2-5	TGTGCCAGCAGCTTAGTCAGGGGGGTTCTGGAGACCCAGTACTTC	CASSLVRGVLETQYF
.	TRBV5-6	TRBD1	TRBJ1-2	TGTGCCAGCAGCCAATACGGGACAGGGCCATCCTATGGCTACACCTTC	CASSQYGTGPSYGYTF
.	TRBV9	TRBD1	TRBJ1-5	TGTGCCAGCAGCGCAGGGACAGGCAGCAATCAGCCCCAGCATTTT	CASSAGTGSNQPQHF
.	TRBV7-8	.	TRBJ2-1	TGTGCCAGCAGCTTACCAGGGCGGAGGCGTGAGCAGTTCTTC	CASSLPGRRREQFF
.	TRBV9	TRBD2	TRBJ2-3	TGTGCCAGCAGCCCCCGGGGGGGTAGTAGCACAGATACGCAGTATTTT	CASSPRGGSSTDTQYF
.	TRBV9	.	TRBJ2-5	TGTGCCAGCAGCGTAGATGGGGAGACCCAGTACTTC	CASSVDGETQYF
.	TRBV5-1	.	TRBJ1-2	TGCGCCAGCAGCTTTTACGGCGATGGCTACACCTTC	CASSFYGDGYTF
.	TRBV5-6	.	TRBJ2-7	TGTGCCAGCAGCTTGGTTGGACCCCTCTCCTACGAGCAGTACTTC	CASSLVGPLSYEQYF
.	TRBV7-9	TRBD2	TRBJ2-1	TGTGCCAGCAGCTCTAGCGGGGGGATAGTCTTC	CASSSSGGIVF
.	TRBV25-1	TRBD2	TRBJ2-1	TGTGCCAGCAGGGTAGCGGGGGCCCCTGGGGGAGAGCAGTTCTTC	CASRVAGAPGGEQFF
.	TRBV7-9	TRBD1	TRBJ1-6	TGTGCCAGCACTGAGACAGGGGGCGTGGGATCACCCCTCCACTTT	CASTETGGVGSPLHF
.	TRBV18	.	TRBJ1-1	TGTGCCAGCTCACCACCGGCCCCCGGGGCTTTCTTT	CASSPPAPGAFF
.	TRBV30	TRBD2	TRBJ2-3	TGTGCCTGGAGCGGGGGGGGGCATGTAGATACGCAGTATTTT	CAWSGGGHVDTQYF
once	TRBV4-1	.	TRBJ2-6	TGCGCCAGCAGCCCCGTGGTCACTGGGGCCAACGTCCTGACTTTC	CASSPVVTGANVLTF
.	TRBV9	.	TRBJ1-3	TGTGCCAGCAGCTCCCGTACAGGGCCCGGAAACACCATATATTTT	CASSSRTGPGNTIYF
.	TRBV9	.	TRBJ2-2	TGTGCCAGCAGCCCCCCGTCGGGCACCGGGGAGCTGTTTTTT	CASSPPSGTGELFF
.	TRBV11-2	.	TRBJ2-5	TGTGCCAGCAGCTTAGCAGCCCAAGAGACCCAGTACTTC	CASSLAAQETQYF
.	TRBV30	.	TRBJ1-1	TGTGCCTGGAGCGACCCTAAAGCTTTCTTT	CAWSDPKAFF
.	TRBV5-1	.	TRBJ1-1	TGCGCCAGCAGCTTCGATGGGCTAATGAACACTGAAGCTTTCTTT	CASSFDGLMNTEAFF
.	TRBV28	TRBD1	TRBJ1-1	TGTGCCAGCAGTCCGTGGACAGGAGTGAACACTGAAGCTTTCTTT	CASSPWTGVNTEAFF
.	TRBV14	.	TRBJ1-2	TGTGCCAGCAGCCAAGATGAGTTAGAACGGAACTATGGCTACACCTTC	CASSQDELERNYGYTF
.	TRBV19	.	TRBJ2-5	TGTGCCAGTAGTATTGGGCTAGCCCGAGAGACCCAGTACTTC	CASSIGLARETQYF
once	TRBV11-3	TRBD1	TRBJ2-5	TGTGCCAGCAGCCAGGGGAACAGGGGGCAAGAGACCCAGTACTTC	CASSQGNRGQETQYF
.	TRBV7-2	.	TRBJ2-2	TGTGCCAGCAGCCCCCAGGCGGGAACGAACACCGGGGAGCTGTTTTTT	CASSPQAGTNTGELFF
.	TRBV9	.	TRBJ2-3	TGTGCCAGCAGCGTAAGAGCGTACGGCACAGATACGCAGTATTTT	CASSVRAYGTDTQYF
once	TRBV6-6	.	TRBJ2-7	TGTGCCAGCAGTCGGACAGCTACGGGGGCCTACGAGCAGTACTTC	CASSRTATGAYEQYF
.	TRBV2	TRBD1	TRBJ1-2	TGTGCCAGCAGTCCGGACAGGGGCCTCTATGGCTACACCTTC	CASSPDRGLYGYTF